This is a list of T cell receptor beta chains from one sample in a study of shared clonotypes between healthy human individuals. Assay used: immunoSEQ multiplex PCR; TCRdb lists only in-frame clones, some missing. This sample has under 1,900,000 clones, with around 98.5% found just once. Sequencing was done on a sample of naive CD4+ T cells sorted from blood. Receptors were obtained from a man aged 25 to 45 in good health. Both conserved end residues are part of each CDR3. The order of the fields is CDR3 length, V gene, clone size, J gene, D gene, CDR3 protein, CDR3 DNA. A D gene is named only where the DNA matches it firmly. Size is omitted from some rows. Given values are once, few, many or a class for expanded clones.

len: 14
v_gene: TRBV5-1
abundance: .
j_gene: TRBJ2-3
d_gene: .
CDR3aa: CASRVQGITDTQYF
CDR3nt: TGCGCCAGCAGGGTTCAGGGAATCACAGATACGCAGTATTTT

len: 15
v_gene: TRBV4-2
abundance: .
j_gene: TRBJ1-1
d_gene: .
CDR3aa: CASSRPVGQNTEAFF
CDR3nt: TGTGCCAGCAGCCGACCGGTGGGACAGAACACTGAAGCTTTCTTT

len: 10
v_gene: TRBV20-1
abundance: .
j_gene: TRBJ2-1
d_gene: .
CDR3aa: CSARLVKQFF
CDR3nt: TGCAGTGCCAGACTAGTAAAGCAGTTCTTC

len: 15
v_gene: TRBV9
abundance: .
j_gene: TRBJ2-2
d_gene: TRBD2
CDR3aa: CASSLNRLATGELFF
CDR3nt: TGTGCCAGCAGCCTAAACCGACTAGCCACCGGGGAGCTGTTTTTT

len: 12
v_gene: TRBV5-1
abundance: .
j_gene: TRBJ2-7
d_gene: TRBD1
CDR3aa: CASSRGQDEQYF
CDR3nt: TGCGCCAGCAGCCGGGGACAGGACGAGCAGTACTTC

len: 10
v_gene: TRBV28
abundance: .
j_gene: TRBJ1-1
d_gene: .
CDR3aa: CASFQLGAFF
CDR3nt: TGTGCCAGCTTCCAGCTTGGAGCTTTCTTT

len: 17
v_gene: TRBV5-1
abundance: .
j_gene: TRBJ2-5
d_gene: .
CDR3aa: CASSLGPSGGTQETQYF
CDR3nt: TGCGCCAGCAGCTTGGGGCCCTCTGGGGGGACTCAAGAGACCCAGTACTTC

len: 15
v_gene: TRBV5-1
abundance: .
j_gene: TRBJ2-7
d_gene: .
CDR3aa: CASSDMSGSSYEQYF
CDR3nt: TGCGCCAGCAGCGATATGTCAGGGAGCTCCTACGAGCAGTACTTC

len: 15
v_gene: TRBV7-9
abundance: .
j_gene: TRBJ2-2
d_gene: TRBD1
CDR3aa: CASSGTGQPTGELFF
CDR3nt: TGTGCCAGCAGCGGGACGGGACAGCCCACCGGGGAGCTGTTTTTT

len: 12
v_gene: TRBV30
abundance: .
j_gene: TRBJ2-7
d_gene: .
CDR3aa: CAWSRSTYEQYF
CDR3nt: TGTGCCTGGAGTCGAAGTACCTACGAGCAGTACTTC

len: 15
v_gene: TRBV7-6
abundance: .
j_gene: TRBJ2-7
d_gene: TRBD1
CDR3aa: CASSLARTGGYEQYF
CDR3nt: TGTGCCAGCAGCTTAGCAAGGACAGGGGGCTACGAGCAGTACTTC

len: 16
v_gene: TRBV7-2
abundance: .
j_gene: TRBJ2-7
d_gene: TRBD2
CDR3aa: CASSSLSGSGSYEQYF
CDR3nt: TGTGCCAGCAGTTCTCTAAGCGGGAGTGGAAGCTACGAGCAGTACTTC

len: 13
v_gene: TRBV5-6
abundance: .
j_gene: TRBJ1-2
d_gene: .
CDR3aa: CASSAPWGLGYTF
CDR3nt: TGTGCCAGCAGCGCACCTTGGGGGCTTGGCTACACCTTC

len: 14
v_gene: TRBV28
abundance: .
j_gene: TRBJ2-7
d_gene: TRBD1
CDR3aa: CASTRTGSRYEQYF
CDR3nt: TGTGCCAGCACCCGGACAGGTTCTCGCTACGAGCAGTACTTC

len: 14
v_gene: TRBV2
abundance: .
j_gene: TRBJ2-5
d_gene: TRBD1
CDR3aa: CASQRDRVQETQYF
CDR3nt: TGTGCCAGTCAGAGAGACAGGGTCCAAGAGACCCAGTACTTC

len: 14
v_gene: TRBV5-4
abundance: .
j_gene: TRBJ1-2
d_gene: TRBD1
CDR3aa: CASSASGTGAMFNF
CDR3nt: TGTGCCAGCAGCGCCTCCGGGACAGGGGCGATGTTCAACTTC

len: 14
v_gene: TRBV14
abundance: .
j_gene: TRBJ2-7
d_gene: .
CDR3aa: CASSQDPGVGEQYF
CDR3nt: TGTGCCAGCAGCCAAGACCCCGGGGTAGGCGAGCAGTACTTC

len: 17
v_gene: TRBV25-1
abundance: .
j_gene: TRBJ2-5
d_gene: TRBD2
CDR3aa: CASSVTSGSGRKETQYF
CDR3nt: TGTGCCAGCAGCGTCACTAGCGGGAGCGGCCGAAAAGAGACCCAGTACTTC

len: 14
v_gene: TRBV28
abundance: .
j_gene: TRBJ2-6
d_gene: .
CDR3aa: CASPGQLGANVLTF
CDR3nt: TGTGCCAGCCCTGGACAGTTGGGGGCCAACGTCCTGACTTTC

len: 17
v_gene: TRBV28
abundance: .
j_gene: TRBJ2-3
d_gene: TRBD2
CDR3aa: CASSSLSAREGRNTQYF
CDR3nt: TGTGCCAGCAGTTCCCTTAGCGCGCGGGAGGGCCGGAATACGCAGTATTTT

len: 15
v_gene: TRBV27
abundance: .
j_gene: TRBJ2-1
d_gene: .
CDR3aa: CASSLISLRAAEQFF
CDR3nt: TGTGCCAGCAGTTTAATATCTCTTCGGGCTGCTGAGCAGTTCTTC

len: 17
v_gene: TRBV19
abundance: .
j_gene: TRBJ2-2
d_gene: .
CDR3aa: CASSILAAGGGTGELFF
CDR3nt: TGTGCCAGTAGTATCCTCGCCGCTGGTGGGGGGACCGGGGAGCTGTTTTTT

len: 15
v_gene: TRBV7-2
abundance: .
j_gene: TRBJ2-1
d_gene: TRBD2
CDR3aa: CASSPELAGAAEQFF
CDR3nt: TGTGCCAGCAGCCCCGAACTAGCGGGAGCTGCTGAGCAGTTCTTC

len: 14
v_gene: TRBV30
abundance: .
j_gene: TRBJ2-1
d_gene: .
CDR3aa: CAGPTGLSGNEQFF
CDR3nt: TGTGCCGGCCCAACGGGACTCTCCGGTAATGAGCAGTTCTTC

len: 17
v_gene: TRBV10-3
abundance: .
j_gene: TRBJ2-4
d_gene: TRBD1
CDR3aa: CAISDPQGAIMKNIQYF
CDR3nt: TGTGCCATCAGTGACCCGCAGGGGGCGATAATGAAAAACATTCAGTACTTC

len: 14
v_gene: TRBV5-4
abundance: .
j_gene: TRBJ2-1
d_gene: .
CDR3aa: CASSIEIANNEQFF
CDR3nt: TGTGCCAGCAGCATAGAGATCGCCAACAATGAGCAGTTCTTC

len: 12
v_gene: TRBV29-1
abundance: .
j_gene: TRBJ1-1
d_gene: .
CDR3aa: CSADRTNTEAFF
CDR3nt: TGCAGCGCGGACAGAACAAACACTGAAGCTTTCTTT

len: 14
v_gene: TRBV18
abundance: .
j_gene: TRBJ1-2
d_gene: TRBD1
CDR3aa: CASSPSGQEDGYTF
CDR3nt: TGTGCCAGCTCACCCTCCGGACAGGAGGATGGCTACACCTTC

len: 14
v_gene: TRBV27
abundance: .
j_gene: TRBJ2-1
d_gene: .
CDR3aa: CASSRVLGYNEQFF
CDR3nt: TGTGCCAGCAGTCGCGTTTTGGGTTACAATGAGCAGTTCTTC

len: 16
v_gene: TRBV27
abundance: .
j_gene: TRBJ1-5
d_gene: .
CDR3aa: CASSLYRPNSNQPQHF
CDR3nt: TGTGCCAGCAGTTTATACAGGCCGAATAGCAATCAGCCCCAGCATTTT

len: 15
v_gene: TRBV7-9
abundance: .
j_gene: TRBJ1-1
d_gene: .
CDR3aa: CASSLNRRADTEAFF
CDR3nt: TGTGCCAGCAGTCTGAATCGCCGGGCGGACACTGAAGCTTTCTTT

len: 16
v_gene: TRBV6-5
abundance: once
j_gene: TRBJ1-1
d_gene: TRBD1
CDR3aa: CASSYTGDRFRTEAFF
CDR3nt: TGTGCCAGCAGTTATACAGGGGACAGGTTTCGGACTGAAGCTTTCTTT

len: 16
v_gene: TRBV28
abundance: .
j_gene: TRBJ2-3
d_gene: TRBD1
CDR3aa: CASNSYWDRLTDTQYF
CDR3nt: TGTGCCAGCAACAGTTATTGGGACAGACTCACAGATACGCAGTATTTT

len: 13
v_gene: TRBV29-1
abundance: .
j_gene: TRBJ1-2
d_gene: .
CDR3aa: CSARSGSNYGYTF
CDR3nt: TGCAGCGCACGATCGGGATCTAACTATGGCTACACCTTC

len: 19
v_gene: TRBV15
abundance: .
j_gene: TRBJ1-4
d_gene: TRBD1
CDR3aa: CATSRDFRTGGATNEKLFF
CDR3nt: TGTGCCACCAGCAGAGATTTTCGGACAGGGGGCGCAACTAATGAAAAACTGTTTTTT

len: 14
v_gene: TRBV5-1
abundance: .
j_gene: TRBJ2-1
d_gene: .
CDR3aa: CASSLDTSYNEQFF
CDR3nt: TGCGCCAGCAGCTTGGACACCTCCTACAATGAGCAGTTCTTC

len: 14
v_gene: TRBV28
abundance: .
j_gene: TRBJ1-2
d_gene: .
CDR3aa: CASRTISAVRGYTF
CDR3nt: TGTGCCAGCAGAACAATTAGCGCTGTCCGGGGCTACACCTTC

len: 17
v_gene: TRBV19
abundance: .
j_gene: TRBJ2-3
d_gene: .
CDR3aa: CASSIPRGVAATDTQYF
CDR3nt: TGTGCCAGTAGTATCCCAAGAGGGGTAGCGGCCACAGATACGCAGTATTTT

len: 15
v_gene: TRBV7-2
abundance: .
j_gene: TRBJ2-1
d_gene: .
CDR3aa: CASSFSASSYNEQFF
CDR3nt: TGTGCCAGCAGCTTTTCGGCTAGCTCCTACAATGAGCAGTTCTTC

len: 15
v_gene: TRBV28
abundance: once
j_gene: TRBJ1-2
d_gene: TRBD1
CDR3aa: CASSMRTGGAYGYTF
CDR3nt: TGTGCCAGCAGTATGAGGACAGGGGGAGCCTATGGCTACACCTTC

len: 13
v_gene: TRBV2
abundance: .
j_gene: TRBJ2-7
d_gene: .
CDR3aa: CASSDRRAYEQYF
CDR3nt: TGTGCCAGCAGTGACCGCAGGGCCTACGAGCAGTACTTC

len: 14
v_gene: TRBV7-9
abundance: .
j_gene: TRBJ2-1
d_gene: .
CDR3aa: CASSLGRDRLQQFF
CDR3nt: TGTGCCAGCAGCTTGGGGAGAGACCGTCTACAGCAGTTCTTC

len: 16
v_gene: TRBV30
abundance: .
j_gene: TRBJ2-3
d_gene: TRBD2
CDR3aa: CAWSVRRLAGRDTQYF
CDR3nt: TGTGCCTGGAGTGTACGGAGATTAGCGGGAAGAGATACGCAGTATTTT

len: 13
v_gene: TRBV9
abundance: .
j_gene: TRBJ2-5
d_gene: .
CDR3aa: CASSGPRGETQYF
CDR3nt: TGTGCCAGCAGCGGGCCCCGAGGGGAGACCCAGTACTTC

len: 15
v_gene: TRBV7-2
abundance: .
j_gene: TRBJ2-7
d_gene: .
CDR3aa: CASSLVSEGIYEQYF
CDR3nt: TGTGCCAGCAGCTTAGTATCCGAGGGAATCTACGAGCAGTACTTC

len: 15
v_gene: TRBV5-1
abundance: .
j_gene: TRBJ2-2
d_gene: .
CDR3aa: CASSLVGHNTGELFF
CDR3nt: TGCGCCAGCAGCTTGGTAGGACACAACACCGGGGAGCTGTTTTTT

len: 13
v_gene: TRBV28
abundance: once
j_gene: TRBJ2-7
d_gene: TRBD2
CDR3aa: CASSFPLANEQYF
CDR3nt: TGTGCCAGCAGTTTCCCACTAGCGAACGAGCAGTACTTC

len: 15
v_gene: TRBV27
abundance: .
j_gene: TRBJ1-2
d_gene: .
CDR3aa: CASSLTGTPNYGYTF
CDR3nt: TGTGCCAGCAGTCTAACAGGGACTCCTAACTATGGCTACACCTTC

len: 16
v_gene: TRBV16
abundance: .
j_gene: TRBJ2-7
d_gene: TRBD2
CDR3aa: CASSQSASGSAYEQYF
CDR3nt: TGTGCCAGCAGCCAATCGGCTAGCGGGAGTGCCTACGAGCAGTACTTC

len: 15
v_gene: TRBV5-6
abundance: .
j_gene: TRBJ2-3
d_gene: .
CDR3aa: CASSSKPAGTDTQYF
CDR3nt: TGTGCCAGCAGCTCGAAACCTGCCGGCACAGATACGCAGTATTTT

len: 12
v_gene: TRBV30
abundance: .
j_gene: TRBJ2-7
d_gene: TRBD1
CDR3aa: CAWGTATYEQYF
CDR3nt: TGTGCCTGGGGGACAGCCACCTACGAGCAGTACTTC

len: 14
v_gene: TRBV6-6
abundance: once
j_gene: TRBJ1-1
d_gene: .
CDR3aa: CASSYDSLNTEAFF
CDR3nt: TGTGCCAGTTCCTACGACAGCCTGAACACTGAAGCTTTCTTT

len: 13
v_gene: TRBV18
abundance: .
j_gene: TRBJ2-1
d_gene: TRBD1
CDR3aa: CASSGDRGNEQFF
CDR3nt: TGTGCCAGCTCAGGGGACAGGGGGAATGAGCAGTTCTTC

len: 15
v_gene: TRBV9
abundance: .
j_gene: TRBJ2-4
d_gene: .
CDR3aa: CASSVNDGRGNIQYF
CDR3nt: TGTGCCAGCAGCGTAAACGACGGGAGAGGCAACATTCAGTACTTC

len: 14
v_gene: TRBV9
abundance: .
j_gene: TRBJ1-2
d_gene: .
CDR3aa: CASTPGGTTHGYTF
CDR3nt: TGTGCCAGCACCCCTGGCGGGACGACACATGGCTACACCTTC